This T cell receptor (beta chain) originates from a study of cytomegalovirus exposure and HLA in healthy donors (dated by TCRdb to 2016 to 2017). About the study as a whole: An earlier analysis of approximately 590 of the donors reported roughly 270 Gb of sequence data and 117 million unique TCR beta sequences from around 200 million T cells. Roughly 320 gigabases of sequencing data and around 80 million unique TCR sequences made up an early release that covered several hundred HLA-typed donors. Of the roughly 400 genotyped donors, roughly 80% fell in the genetic ancestry cluster associated with self-reported Caucasian donors. The study aimed to test whether signatures of past pathogen exposure could be identified by cataloging public T cell receptors. The T cell repertoires of 666 subjects were profiled by immunosequencing and related to cytomegalovirus serostatus. Besides the first cohort of more than 650 subjects, a separate validation cohort made up of some 110 different subjects was used. The study combined high-throughput TCR immunosequencing, statistical association of individual TCRs with disease status, and machine learning to predict cytomegalovirus infection status. To study patterns of TCR occurrence, a later analysis re-analyzed previously published TCR beta repertoires from 666 donors and added high-resolution HLA genotyping. In the later analysis, no new phenotypic data were used to find candidate immune exposures; instead, reliance was placed on TCR beta sequences and their occurrence across donors. In an earlier analysis of more than 550 of the donors, high-throughput TCR beta sequencing was used to judge whether each TCR beta V gene segment behaved as functional or pseudogenic. Donor age, sex, ethnicity and CMV serostatus were collected together with the repertoire data. In a later genetic analysis, genome-wide SNP genotypes for about 65% of the roughly 700 donors were used, and that subset was treated as a discovery cohort. Every discovery cohort repertoire had been produced on one sequencing platform. Both class I and class II loci were covered by HLA typing, at four-digit resolution. Typing coverage varied by locus: about 620-630 donors for A, B, C, DRB1 and DQB1; 522 for DQA1; over 600 for DPA1; around 490 for DPB1. Because of strong linkage in the cohort, roughly five DR-DQ haplotypes were treated as single units for association and clustering. Across some 400 genotyped donors of the cohort, an average of approximately 240,000 unique TCR beta nucleotide sequences per donor were sequenced, and around 20% of those sequences were non-productive. General conclusions and limits of the study: In both the original and validation cohorts, the classifier was reported to diagnose cytomegalovirus status with high specificity and sensitivity. A few of the identified cytomegalovirus-associated TCR beta chains were confirmed in vitro to be specific for cytomegalovirus antigens. According to a later analysis, most CMV-associated TCR beta chains appeared to be HLA-restricted, and the HLA associations seemed to be driven largely by CMV exposure. Only TCR beta chains were sequenced in this cohort, and the absence of alpha or paired-chain data limited detectable features. A later analysis found that HLA-associated TCR beta chains were more clonally expanded and had lower generation probabilities than equally common non-associated chains. Linkage disequilibrium might explain the correlated functional status among segregating V segments, but an unknown experimental factor could not be ruled out. Because the 87-base-pair reads could not distinguish some IMGT-functional V segments, including TRBV6-2 and TRBV6-3, those segments were excluded. In a later analysis, the rate of TCR association differed among HLA loci, with DRB1 alleles having the most associated TCRs and HLA-C alleles having the fewest. Several of the top co-occurrence clusters appeared to be linked to parvovirus B19, influenza, CMV and Epstein-Barr virus, according to a later analysis. Most TCR sequences were seen in very few donors, while some public TCRs were found in many individuals. Some 16 rarely observed V segments, including chromosome 9 orphons, were excluded from the earlier analysis of several hundred of the donors because counts were too low. A later genetic analysis reported fewer N-insertions in productive TCRs among donors in an Asian-associated ancestry cluster than the roughly 650-donor mean. Immune exposure information for the cohort was limited to CMV serostatus. A later genetic analysis associated a missense DCLRE1C variant with V-gene and J-gene trimming of TCR beta chains, and an independent cohort replicated the association. Presence/absence analyses assumed roughly uniform sequencing depth across donors, an assumption that may not hold. Because some donors lacked HLA typing at each locus, the association tests relied only on the typed subset. Assigning TCR associations to individual alleles was difficult when HLA alleles, especially DR and DQ, strongly co-occurred. Specific HLA alleles were associated with more than 15,000 TCR beta sequences at a false discovery rate of 0.05 in a later analysis. A further reported finding was that TCR beta sequences accurately predicted the HLA-A and HLA-B alleles for most subjects in the first cohort. The sequencing pipeline was judged likely to have produced a cluster of highly shared sequence variants as a technical artifact. The study listed approximately 150 TCR beta chains as associated with cytomegalovirus. According to the authors, the approach could potentially be generalized to other disease states and immunological phenotypes. Broadly in line with IMGT annotations, most TCR beta V segments showed up in productive rearrangements about 87% or about 30% of the time in an earlier analysis of approximately 640 of the donors.

Only one count was recorded for this clone. No cognate antigen has been identified for it. The sample holds no much larger clone one base away, and base qualities are not on file. The cohort consisted of 600 to 700 healthy bone marrow donors. At the time of sampling, all cohort members were nominally healthy, though unrecorded immune exposures were likely present. The donor was CMV seropositive and was included in the group of 250 to 300 seropositive cohort members. A peripheral blood sample was provided by each donor, and peripheral blood mononuclear cells were used for TCR beta sequencing. The Qiagen DNeasy Blood Extraction Kit was used to extract genomic DNA from the blood cell samples. The method was the immunoSEQ multiplex PCR assay. For the multiplex PCR, a mixture combining 60 forward primers for TCR Vbeta segments and 13 reverse primers for TCR Jbeta segments was used. The CDR3 region of rearranged TCR beta genes was amplified from genomic DNA by a multiplex PCR assay. The Illumina HiSeq System was used to sequence the amplified TCR beta libraries as 87-base-pair reads. The published analysis was carried out like this. Across the 670 or so repertoires, a later analysis counted roughly 84 million unique TCR beta chains, about 10 million of which were shared by at least two donors. Raw reads were error-corrected and collapsed into unique sequences by a nearest-neighbor algorithm in which closely related sequences were merged to remove PCR and sequencing errors. Alignment of CDR3 sequences to IMGT reference sequences was used to assign V, D and J gene segments. Each retained sequence needed at least a six-nucleotide match to both a V gene segment and a J gene segment. A rearrangement was called productive if the CDR3 had no stop codons and remained in frame with V and J, and every other rearrangement was called non-productive. Following IMGT convention, CDR3 was defined as the stretch from the second conserved V-encoded cysteine to the conserved J-encoded phenylalanine. In an earlier analysis of some 550 of the donors, sequences lacking an unambiguous match to a single V gene segment were excluded. An earlier analysis of fewer than 750 of the donors classified V segments as functional when productive rearrangements were above 56.7% and as segregating when the standard deviation between donors was above 5%. A statistical classification framework was built to diagnose cytomegalovirus status from the catalog of TCR beta chain sequences. In a later analysis, V and J genes were assigned by comparing TCR nucleotide sequences against IMGT/GENE-DB human TR gene sequences. The TCRdist pipeline was used in a later analysis to assign CDR3 sequences and most-parsimonious VDJ recombination scenarios. A later analysis defined each TCR beta chain by its CDR3 amino acid sequence plus V-gene family, and excluded reads lacking a unique V-gene family. In a later analysis, 450 to 600 highly shared, low-generation-probability nucleotide sequences were removed to address suspected cross-contamination and a sequencing artifact. A later analysis calculated a clonal expansion index for each public chain from normalized within-repertoire ranks of inferred template counts. A later analysis computed generation probabilities with a VDJ recombination model fitted to out-of-frame rearrangements, and checked the results against IGoR. In a later analysis, TCR-TCR, TCR-HLA and TCR-CMV co-occurrence was scored with hypergeometric tests, and a repertoire-size bias correction was applied to TCR pairs. In a later analysis, false discovery rates were estimated by permuting HLA or CMV assignments 20 times. In a later analysis, co-occurring TCRs were grouped using DBSCAN, with TCRdist sequence similarity added in when clustering inside HLA-allele-positive subsets. Repertoires with fewer than 30,000 or more than 120,000 public chains, plus five repertoires with anomalous nucleotide sharing, were excluded from co-occurrence clustering. TCRdb carries this immuneACCESS record with in-frame sequences only. Its versions omit some clonotypes, under half of them owing to an unresolved V gene in the studies checked, with the rest unexplained. V and J calls and clone size are copied from that table; D and trimming were computed from the DNA. The sample profile shows about 110,000 clones; 65% to 85% of them were found once. Clones ranked in the top ten supply less than 6% of the sample.

V is pruned by 6 bases and J by 4 bases, leaving 7 bases of the junction without a gene match. CDR1 and CDR2 are drawn from the germline V gene: ENHRY, SYGVKD. From its cysteine to its phenylalanine, the CDR3 spans 16 amino acids. Of all the DNA, just the CDR3 is kept, 48 bases in frame from base 1. Sequenced: PBMCs. The sequence joins TRBV10-3 to TRBJ2-2; 11 middle bases align to TRBD2. The clonotype comes from a woman aged 25 to 45 in good health and CMV-seropositive. Read as DNA, the sequence is TGTGCCATCAGCGGAGGGACTAGCGGATCCACCGGGGAGCTGTTTTTT. Its translation reads: CAISGGTSGSTGELFF.